This T cell receptor beta chain appears in the sequencing data of a study of memory CD4+ T cells and cytomegalovirus serostatus. General observations from the study: The CMV-associated TCR signature appears largely within the CD4+ memory repertoire. About two fifths of the roughly 150 known CMV-associated TCRbeta sequences appeared in CD4+ memory. Repertoires predicted CMV serostatus with median bootstrapped AUC of approximately 0.95.

Data came from immunoSEQ multiplex PCR; TCRdb stores just in-frame clones and leaves some out. The sample lists about 45,000 clones, about 80% occurring once. The sort gate was single viable CD3+CD4+CD8-CD45RO+ cells for memory CD4+ T cells. CD4+ T cells were isolated by positive magnetic selection. A note on this clone: Its antigen is not known.

This CDR3 has 16 residues. V lost 3 bases and J lost 2, with 17 bases in between. The germline V gene has CDR1 LNHDA and CDR2 SQIVND (reference sequence). The V call is TRBV19, the J call TRBJ2-7; a weak D match, TRBD1 (6 bases). The receptor was derived from an adult in good health and CMV-seronegative. The sample consisted of memory CD4+ T cells from blood. For the CDR3, the DNA is TGTGCCAGTAGTATCCTGAAGGGGGTTCCCCCCTACGAGCAGTACTTC. Protein sequence: CASSILKGVPPYEQYF.